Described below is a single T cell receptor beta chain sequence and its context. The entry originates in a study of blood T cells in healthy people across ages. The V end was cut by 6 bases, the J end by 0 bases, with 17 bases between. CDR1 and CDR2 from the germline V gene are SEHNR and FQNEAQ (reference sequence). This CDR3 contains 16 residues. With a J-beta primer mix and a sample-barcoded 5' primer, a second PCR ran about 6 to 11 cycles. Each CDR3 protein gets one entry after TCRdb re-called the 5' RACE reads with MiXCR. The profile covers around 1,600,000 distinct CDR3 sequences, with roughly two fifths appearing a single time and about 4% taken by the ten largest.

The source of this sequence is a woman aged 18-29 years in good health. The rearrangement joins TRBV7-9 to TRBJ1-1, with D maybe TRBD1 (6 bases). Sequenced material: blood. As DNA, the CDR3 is TGTGCCAGCAGTTACAGCCGGGACACAATGAACACTGAAGCTTTCTTT. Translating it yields CASSYSRDTMNTEAFF.